This T cell receptor beta chain stems from a study of CD8 T cells in ankylosing spondylitis (TCRdb year 2017). About the full investigation: T cell receptor beta repertoires were profiled in healthy donors and ankylosing spondylitis patients so that disease-linked TCR variants could be found. The full study cohort comprised 25 ankylosing spondylitis patients and 110 or so healthy donors. Peripheral blood samples were taken, and synovial fluid was additionally collected from ankylosing spondylitis patients.

Sequencing relied on an Illumina HiSeq 2500. Quantitative 5'-RACE with molecular barcodes was the method used to prepare the TCR beta libraries. Turning to the authors' computational methods: To identify disease-linked TCR variants, a new computational method was used, one built on a probabilistic model of VDJ rearrangement. The public reads were reanalyzed by TCRdb: fastp trimming at Q25, MiXCR alignment, in-frame beta chains only. When rows share a CDR3 protein, they turn into one entry using the most common DNA and genes. The V and J calls reflect TCRdb's pipeline rather than the authors' work. This sample gives about 360,000 distinct CDR3 sequences in total; around 20% of them show up just once. The ten largest account for around 12% of the sample. This clonotype has only one observation. The clone's antigen remains unknown. No much larger clonotype is one base removed from it; base qualities were not supplied.

CDR1 and CDR2 (GTSNPN, SVGIG) derive from the germline V gene (reference sequence). The V and J ends are trimmed by 3 bases and 6 bases, leaving 9 bases between them. The CDR3 measures 11 amino acids from cysteine to phenylalanine. The DNA shown is the 33-base CDR3, in frame from base 1. Broad study findings and their caveats: Some of the motif variants had been reported before in the synovial fluid and blood of reactive arthritis patients, a finding that suggests common disease-initiation mechanisms. A TCR beta motif made up of several highly homologous amino acid variants appeared to be characteristic of blood from ankylosing spondylitis patients. The disease-linked clones showed a CD8+ phenotype and occurred at relatively low frequencies in peripheral blood. The disease-linked clones were reported to be significantly enriched in matched synovial fluid samples from ankylosing spondylitis patients.

The TCR originated in a male donor with ankylosing spondylitis or in good health (not recorded which). The sample comprised blood, either unsorted or a sorted T cell fraction (not recorded which). The V and J segments used are TRBV30 and TRBJ2-7; TRBD1 is a possible D gene, resting on 6 matching bases. The CDR3 region reads CAWSTGLEQYF. The nucleotide sequence is given as TGTGCCTGGAGCACAGGGCTCGAGCAGTACTTC.